This T cell receptor beta chain was captured in a study of blood T cell repertoires in COVID-19. The germline V gene encodes CDR1 SGHAT and CDR2 FQNNGV. The CDR3 sequence is 14 residues long. The ends were cut back, 2 bases at V and 0 bases at J, with 8 bases in the middle. In the study's own analysis: Amplification of reference gene primers provided the estimated nucleated cell counts. Sequencing used immunoSEQ multiplex PCR; TCRdb keeps in-frame clones, though not all of them. Clone size and V and J calls were adopted from that table, with D and trimming inferred from the DNA. In the table there are some 180,000 clones, under 90% of which are singletons.

Material: peripheral blood. This chain links TRBV11-2 with TRBJ2-7; D gene unclear. The receptor was derived from a human donor in a cohort sampled during active COVID-19. The CDR3 region has the DNA TGTGCCAGCAGCTTACCTGGCAGCTCCTACGAGCAGTACTTC. Translated, it gives CASSLPGSSYEQYF. Supplemented by reference TRBV11-2 and TRBJ2-7, the full variable domain reads EAGVAQSPRYKIIEKRQSVAFWCNPISGHATLYWYQQILGQGPKLLIQFQNNGVVDDSQLPKDRFSAERLKGVDSTLKIQPAKLEDSAVYLCASSLPGSSYEQYFGPGTRLTVT.